One and the same sample provided the 32 T cell receptor beta chains below, sequenced in a study of blood T cell repertoires in COVID-19. TCRdb keeps only in-frame clones here, not all; method: immunoSEQ multiplex PCR. The sample consists of tens of thousands of clones, about 85% of them appearing once. Sequencing used peripheral blood. All receptors derive from an older man with acute or convalescent COVID-19.

CDR3 sequence: CASSRGQYNEQFF. CDR3 DNA sequence: TGTGCCAGCAGTCGGGGACAGTACAATGAGCAGTTCTTC. This chain connects TRBV6-5 to TRBJ2-1; 7 bases align to TRBD1. After removal of 5 bases from V and 4 bases from J, the junction contained 2 bases not matched to a gene. Germline CDR1 and CDR2: MNHEY and SVGAGI. The CDR3 runs to 13 residues.

The chain couples TRBV3-1 (or the pseudogene TRBV3-2) to TRBJ2-7; D might be TRBD1 (6 bases). The germline gives CDR1 LGHDT, CDR2 YNNKEL (reference sequence). V lost 0 bases and J lost 3, with 15 bases in between. The CDR3 loop spans 16 amino acids. CDR3 protein: CASSQDPNRVGYEQYF. CDR3 coding DNA: TGTGCCAGCAGCCAAGATCCAAACAGGGTAGGCTACGAGCAGTACTTC.

The chain links TRBV4-1 to TRBJ2-1; weak D call: TRBD2 (6 bases). Germline V lookup: CDR1 MGHRA, CDR2 YSYEKL. Trimming took off 1 base at V and 0 bases at J, with 22 bases between the two ends. The CDR3 consists of 20 residues. CDR3 amino acids: CASSQGVIRAGPTSYNEQFF. The CDR3 nucleotides read TGCGCCAGCAGCCAAGGCGTAATTCGAGCGGGCCCCACCTCCTACAATGAGCAGTTCTTC.

The V call is TRBV24-1, the J call TRBJ2-1; 11 bases fit TRBD1. The V segment lost 4 bases and the J segment 5 bases; nucleotides outside the gene matches: 6. Germline CDR1 reads KGHDR; CDR2 reads SFDVKD. The CDR3 is 16 residues long. The CDR3 DNA follows: TGTGCCACCAGTGAGTCCGGACAGGGGGCGGACAATGAGCAGTTCTTC. Its protein product is CATSESGQGADNEQFF.

The chain employs TRBV6-5 and TRBJ2-5; D is perhaps TRBD2 (7 bases). CDR3 length equals 13 residues. The ends were cut back, 4 bases at V and 4 bases at J, with 10 bases in the middle. Germline-derived CDR1 and CDR2 are MNHEY and SVGAGI. CDR3 nucleotides: TGTGCCAGCAGTTGGGGGGGCGGAGAGACCCAGTACTTC. The encoded protein is CASSWGGGETQYF.

The rearrangement uses TRBV10-3 and TRBJ1-2; tentative D call: TRBD1 (6 bases). Trimming took 6 bases from V and 6 from J, leaving 14 bases between them. Per germline, CDR1 ENHRY and CDR2 SYGVKD. CDR3 length equals 13 residues. The CDR3 region is CAISLNREHGYTF. Here the CDR3 DNA reads TGTGCCATCAGCCTAAACAGGGAACATGGCTACACCTTC.

J is TRBJ2-7 and V is TRBV6-5; 12 bases are a match to TRBD2. The CDR3 is made up of 14 amino acids. CDR1 is MNHEY and CDR2 is SVGAGI in the germline V gene. Trimming at V came to 8 bases and at J to 6 bases, leaving 8 bases not matched to a gene. The chain's CDR3 is CASVTSGRPSEQYF. The CDR3 DNA follows: TGTGCCAGCGTTACTAGCGGGAGGCCCTCCGAGCAGTACTTC.

The rearrangement joins TRBV7-8 to TRBJ1-1, with 11 bases that match TRBD1. This CDR3 has 17 amino acids. Trimming took 3 bases from V and 1 from J; bases not matched to a gene: 7. Germline assignment: CDR1 SGHVS and CDR2 FQNEAQ. CDR3 in amino acids: CASSFRTGGSKNTEAFF. CDR3 sequence (DNA): TGTGCCAGCAGCTTCAGGACAGGGGGCAGCAAGAACACTGAAGCTTTCTTT.

This clone has just one count. The V and J genes are TRBV5-4 and TRBJ2-2; 7 nucleotides align to TRBD2. V trimming: 0 bases; J trimming: 4 bases; junction bases outside the gene matches: 6. Germline V CDR1 and CDR2: SGHNT, YYREEE (reference sequence). The CDR3 runs 16 residues. CDR3 DNA: TGTGCCAGCAGCTTGGTTGGGGGGGTAGGCACCGGGGAGCTGTTTTTT. Its translation is CASSLVGGVGTGELFF.

The chain couples TRBV6-6 to TRBJ2-7, with D possibly matching TRBD2 (5 bases). The length of the CDR3 is 13 residues. Germline CDR1 reads MNHNY; CDR2 reads SVGAGI (reference sequence). Trimming took 2 bases from V and 4 from J, leaving 9 bases between them. CDR3 region: CASSYERSYEQYF. DNA of the CDR3: TGTGCCAGCAGTTACGAGCGGTCTTACGAGCAGTACTTC.

The V call is TRBV6-5, the J call TRBJ1-1; a possible D gene is TRBD1 (6 bases). V was shortened by 4 bases and J by 8 bases, with 20 bases between the two germline ends. Germline-derived CDR1 and CDR2 are MNHEY and SVGAGI. The CDR3 sequence is 15 residues long. For the CDR3, the DNA is TGTGCCAGCAGTTCGGCCGCGGGGGGGGCATACGAAGCTTTCTTT. Residues: CASSSAAGGAYEAFF.

The chain joins TRBV11-2 to TRBJ2-3; 9 nucleotides line up with TRBD1. The junction had 10 bases not matched to a gene; V was cut back by 1 base and J by 8 bases. CDR3 size: 16 residues. Germline CDR1 and CDR2: SGHAT and FQNNGV. The CDR3 spells CASSLGTGGAAGTQYF. The CDR3 nucleotides are TGTGCCAGCAGCTTAGGAACAGGGGGCGCCGCGGGTACGCAGTATTTT.

V usage is TRBV4-2 and J usage is TRBJ2-2; unclear D gene. The V and J ends lost 2 bases and 1 base respectively, with 11 bases between them. Germline CDR1 is LGHNA and CDR2 is YNFKEQ. The CDR3 has 16 amino acids. Here the CDR3 DNA reads TGTGCCAGCAGCCAACTCGAGGTGCGGAACACCGGGGAGCTGTTTTTT. Its protein is CASSQLEVRNTGELFF.

The V and J genes are TRBV19 and TRBJ2-7; 9 bases agree with TRBD2. Unmatched junction bases numbered 8, after V lost 6 bases and J lost 5 bases. Germline loops: CDR1 LNHDA, CDR2 SQIVND (reference sequence). The CDR3 length is 14 residues. The DNA for the CDR3 is TGTGCCAGTAGAGATAGCGGGAGAGGACACGAGCAGTACTTC. Amino acids: CASRDSGRGHEQYF.

The V and J genes are TRBV7-9 and TRBJ2-7; a weak D match, TRBD2 (6 bases). Trimming cost V 1 base and J 2 bases, with 9 bases left between them. Germline V gene lookup returns CDR1 SEHNR and CDR2 FQNEAQ (reference sequence). The CDR3 is 14 amino acids. The CDR3 region is CASSLGGITYEQYF. The CDR3 DNA follows: TGTGCCAGCAGCTTAGGCGGGATTACCTACGAGCAGTACTTC.

As for this clone: The same CDR3 also results from other DNA sequences found in this sample. The chain employs TRBV19 and TRBJ1-5; possibly TRBD1 for D (5 bases). Trimming took off 3 bases at V and 3 bases at J, with 9 bases between the two ends. CDR1 and CDR2 from the germline V gene are LNHDA and SQIVND (reference sequence). This CDR3 comprises 14 residues. DNA of the CDR3: TGTGCCAGTAGTATGACAGCACCCAATCAGCCCCAGCATTTT. Protein product: CASSMTAPNQPQHF.

This chain connects TRBV30 to TRBJ1-1, with 8 positions matching TRBD1. V dropped 2 bases and J dropped 4; count of bases not matched to a gene: 0. CDR3 size: 12 residues. CDR1 and CDR2 from the germline V gene are GTSNPN and SVGIG (reference sequence). This CDR3 reads CAWSTGGTEAFF. The DNA of the CDR3 is TGTGCCTGGAGTACAGGGGGCACTGAAGCTTTCTTT.

This clone was observed a few times. The chain is built from TRBV12-3 or TRBV12-4 and TRBJ1-2; D is undetermined. V gave up 5 bases and J gave up 7 bases, with 14 bases separating them. This CDR3 has 13 residues. The CDR3 region has the DNA TGTGCCAGCAGTCGAGGGTCCGGCGGTGGCTACACCTTC. Translating gives CASSRGSGGGYTF.

CDR3 sequence: CASSSGTADEQFF. In DNA, the CDR3 is TGTGCCAGCAGTTCAGGGACAGCGGATGAGCAGTTCTTC. This chain joins TRBV21-1 and TRBJ2-1; the D call of TRBD1 is as the table states it, not checked on the DNA. TRBV21-1 is a documented pseudogene. This CDR3 spans 13 amino acids.

This chain uses TRBV2 with TRBJ2-7; 8 nucleotides line up with TRBD1. CDR3 length: 14 amino acids. J was trimmed by 1 base and V by 6 bases; bases with no gene match: 5. The germline V gene encodes CDR1 SNHLY and CDR2 FYNNEI. In DNA form, the CDR3 reads TGTGCCAGCAGGGAGGACAGGGCTTCCTACGAGCAGTACTTC. This sequence encodes CASREDRASYEQYF.

The chain is built from TRBV30 and TRBJ1-5; D not resolved. V lost 1 base to trimming and J lost 5 bases, with 9 bases between them. Germline CDR1 and CDR2: GTSNPN and SVGIG (reference sequence). CDR3 length: 13 residues. CDR3 in amino acids: CAWSGGWDQPQHF. The CDR3 nucleotides are TGTGCCTGGAGTGGCGGGTGGGATCAGCCCCAGCATTTT.

The J gene is TRBJ1-1, the V gene TRBV10-3; D unclear. The CDR3 is 14 residues long. Trimming removed 3 bases from V and 4 bases from J, with 12 bases in between. Germline V gene sequence: CDR1 ENHRY, CDR2 SYGVKD. CDR3 bases: TGTGCCATCAGTGACCTTTCGGGGTCCACTGAAGCTTTCTTT. This sequence encodes CAISDLSGSTEAFF.

In this sample, this clone turned up once. The chain uses TRBV4-1 and TRBJ2-7; D is perhaps TRBD1 (8 bases). The CDR3 runs to 17 residues. CDR1 MGHRA and CDR2 YSYEKL come from the germline V gene. V gave up 1 base and J gave up 4 bases, with 20 bases separating them. CDR3 protein: CASSQGQGASGEYEQYF. The CDR3 DNA reads as TGCGCCAGCAGCCAAGGGCAGGGGGCTAGCGGCGAATACGAGCAGTACTTC.

CDR3 sequence reads: CASSEQPGQGFHEQYF. The CDR3 DNA sequence: TGTGCCAGCAGTGAACAACCGGGACAGGGGTTCCACGAGCAGTACTTC. This chain joins TRBV6-1 and TRBJ2-7; 10 positions agree with TRBD1. Germline V gene data show CDR1 as MNHNS and CDR2 as SASEGT. Losses at the gene ends were 2 bases for V and 5 bases for J; bases not matched to a gene: 9. CDR3 length: 16 residues.

The rearrangement uses TRBV24-1 and TRBJ2-1; maybe TRBD2 (6 bases). CDR3 length: 16 residues. CDR1 and CDR2 (germline): KGHDR, SFDVKD. Trimming stripped 3 bases from V and 5 bases from J, with 16 bases between. The CDR3 bases are TGTGCCACCAGTGATCCTAAAACGGGAGCTCACAATGAGCAGTTCTTC. It is translated as CATSDPKTGAHNEQFF.

The rearrangement links TRBV12-3 or TRBV12-4 to TRBJ1-6; a weak D match, TRBD1 (6 bases). This CDR3 spans 13 amino acids. V was cut by 6 bases and J by 7 bases, with 10 bases left in between. The CDR3 sequence: CASRGGGNSPLHF. In DNA form, the CDR3 reads TGTGCCAGCAGAGGGGGTGGGAATTCACCCCTCCACTTT.

V gene TRBV13 combines with J gene TRBJ1-4, with 9 bases matching TRBD1. From germline, CDR1 is PRHDT and CDR2 FYEKMQ (reference sequence). The CDR3 totals 15 residues. J gave up 6 bases and V 2 bases, and 4 bases lay outside the gene matches. The CDR3, as DNA: TGTGCCAGCAGCTTATACGGACAGGGGTATGAAAAACTGTTTTTT. Protein: CASSLYGQGYEKLFF.

The chain combines TRBV3-1 (or the pseudogene TRBV3-2) with TRBJ1-5, with D perhaps matching TRBD1 (6 bases). Germline V CDR1 and CDR2: LGHDT, YNNKEL (reference sequence). The CDR3 is 15 residues long. The V end was cut by 1 base, the J end by 6 bases, with 13 bases between. CDR3 sequence reads: CASSQGGARGQPQHF. The CDR3 DNA sequence: TGTGCCAGCAGCCAAGGAGGCGCCAGGGGTCAGCCCCAGCATTTT.

V and J are TRBV30 and TRBJ1-5, with D possibly TRBD1 on 5 matching bases. Per the germline V gene, CDR1 is GTSNPN and CDR2 is SVGIG (reference sequence). This CDR3 is built from 12 residues. Trimming shortened V by 5 bases and J by 4 bases, and 9 bases separated the two germline ends. The CDR3 coding sequence is TGTGCCTGGGCCAGGGATAATCAGCCCCAGCATTTT. Translation gives CAWARDNQPQHF.

The chain couples TRBV24-1 to TRBJ2-7; a weak D match, TRBD2 (6 bases). Germline CDR1 reads KGHDR; CDR2 reads SFDVKD. The CDR3 has 14 amino acids. Trimming stripped 9 bases from V and 2 bases from J, with 16 bases between. CDR3 amino acids: CATGGRERPYEQYF. CDR3 nucleotides: TGTGCCACCGGCGGTCGGGAGCGACCCTACGAGCAGTACTTC.

This clone was detected a few times. The CDR3 spells CASSFPLIQGADTEAFF. CDR3 bases: TGCGCCAGCAGCTTTCCCCTCATACAGGGGGCGGACACTGAAGCTTTCTTT. This rearrangement joins TRBV5-1 to TRBJ1-1; 9 positions agree with TRBD1. The J segment lost 3 bases and the V segment lost 2 bases, leaving 11 bases of the junction unmatched. The CDR3 consists of 17 residues. CDR1 SGHRS and CDR2 YFSETQ come from the germline V gene.

The CDR3 DNA follows: TGTGCTAGTGGTTTGGTGACCGGGACAGGGGGCCTAGACACCATATATTTT. Translated, it gives CASGLVTGTGGLDTIYF. The chain uses TRBV12-5 and TRBJ1-3; 12 nucleotides agree with TRBD1. The V and J ends lost 0 bases and 8 bases, in that order; junction bases with no gene match: 8. Germline CDR1 LGHNT, CDR2 FRNRAP. This CDR3 has 17 amino acids.